This entry is about one TCR beta chain. Germline lookup yields CDR1 SGHTA and CDR2 FQGNSA. This CDR3 spans 16 amino acids. Trimming took 3 bases from V and 1 from J, leaving 10 bases between them. The sample belongs to a study of sequential checkpoint blockade in melanoma. The wider study: Patients were randomized 1:1 to nivolumab-then-ipilimumab or ipilimumab-then-nivolumab first-line. Maintenance nivolumab came after either treatment sequence.

Clones were read by immunoSEQ multiplex PCR, and TCRdb kept only the in-frame ones, dropping some. The sample contains about 40,000 clones, 80% to 90% of which appear only once. Stated treatment: randomized to nivolumab then ipilimumab (arm A) or the reverse (arm B). This TCR was recovered from a human donor with melanoma. This specimen consisted of CD8+ T cells sorted from blood (inferred from file names), obtained from a patient given nivolumab and ipilimumab in sequence. The V and J genes are TRBV7-2 and TRBJ2-6; D is undetermined. The CDR3 here is CASSFSEYSGANVLTF. CDR3 nucleotide sequence: TGTGCCAGCAGCTTTAGTGAATATTCTGGGGCCAACGTCCTGACTTTC. Filled out from reference TRBV7-2 and TRBJ2-6, the complete variable domain reads GAGVSQSPSNKVTEKGKDVELRCDPISGHTALYWYRQSLGQGLEFLIYFQGNSAPDKSGLPSDRFSAERTGGSVSTLTIQRTQQEDSAVYLCASSFSEYSGANVLTFGAGSRLTVL.